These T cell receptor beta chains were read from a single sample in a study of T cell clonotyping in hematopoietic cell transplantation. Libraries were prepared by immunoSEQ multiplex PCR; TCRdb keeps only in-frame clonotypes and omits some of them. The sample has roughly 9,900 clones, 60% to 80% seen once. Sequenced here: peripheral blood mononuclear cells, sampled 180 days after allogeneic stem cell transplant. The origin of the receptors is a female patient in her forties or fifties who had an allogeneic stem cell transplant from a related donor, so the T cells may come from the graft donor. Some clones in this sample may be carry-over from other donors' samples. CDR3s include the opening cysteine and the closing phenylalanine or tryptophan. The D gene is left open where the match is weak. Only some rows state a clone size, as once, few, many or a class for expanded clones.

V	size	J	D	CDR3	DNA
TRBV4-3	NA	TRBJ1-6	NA	CASSQDIRSPLHF	TGCGCCAGCAGCCAAGATATAAGATCACCCCTCCACTTT
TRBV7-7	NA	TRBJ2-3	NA	CASSRLRESTDTQYF	TGTGCCAGCAGTCGACTCAGGGAAAGCACAGATACGCAGTATTTT
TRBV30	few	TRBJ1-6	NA	CAWGSPLHF	TGTGCCTGGGGGTCACCCCTCCACTTT
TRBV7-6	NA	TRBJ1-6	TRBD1	CASSQGVGNSPLHF	TGTGCCAGCAGCCAGGGGGTTGGGAATTCACCCCTCCACTTT
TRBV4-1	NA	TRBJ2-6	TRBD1	CASSRQGAPGANVLTF	TGCGCCAGCAGCCGCCAGGGGGCGCCTGGGGCCAACGTCCTGACTTTC
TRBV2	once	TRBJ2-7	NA	CASRTGMSSYEQYF	TGTGCCAGCAGAACAGGGATGAGCTCCTACGAGCAGTACTTC
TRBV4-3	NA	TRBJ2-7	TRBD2	CASSPRLAGGDSSYEQYF	TGCGCCAGCAGCCCCCGACTAGCGGGGGGAGACAGCTCCTACGAGCAGTACTTC
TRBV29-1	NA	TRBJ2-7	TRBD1	CSVEDPGQASYEQYF	TGCAGCGTTGAAGATCCGGGACAGGCCTCCTACGAGCAGTACTTC
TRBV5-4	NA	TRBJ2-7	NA	CASSRRTEGEQYF	TGTGCCAGCAGCCGTCGGACGGAAGGGGAGCAGTACTTC
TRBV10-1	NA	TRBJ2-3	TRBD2	CASSATRRGGADTQYF	TGCGCCAGCAGTGCAACGCGGCGGGGGGGCGCAGATACGCAGTATTTT
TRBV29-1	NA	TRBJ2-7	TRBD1	CSVAMSRGQGAEQYF	TGCAGCGTTGCTATGTCTCGGGGACAGGGGGCCGAGCAGTACTTC
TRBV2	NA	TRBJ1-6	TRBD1	CASSAYRGWNSPLHF	TGTGCCAGCAGTGCGTACAGGGGTTGGAATTCACCCCTCCACTTT
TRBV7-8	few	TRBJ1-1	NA	CASSQRLSYTEAFF	TGTGCCAGCAGCCAAAGACTATCCTACACTGAAGCTTTCTTT
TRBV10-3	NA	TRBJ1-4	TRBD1	CAISGTGDEKLFF	TGTGCCATATCCGGGACAGGGGATGAAAAACTGTTTTTT
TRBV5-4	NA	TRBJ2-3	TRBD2	CASSWGGTSYTDTQYF	TGTGCCAGCAGCTGGGGGGGGACTAGCTACACAGATACGCAGTATTTT
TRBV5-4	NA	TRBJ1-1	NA	CASSLGAGPSTEAFF	TGTGCCAGCAGCTTGGGGGCGGGGCCTAGCACTGAAGCTTTCTTT
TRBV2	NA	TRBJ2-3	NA	CASGGQLDTDTQYF	TGTGCCAGCGGAGGACAGCTAGACACAGATACGCAGTATTTT
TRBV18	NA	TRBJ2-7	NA	CASSREVNYEQYF	TGTGCCAGCTCCCGAGAAGTTAATTACGAGCAGTACTTC
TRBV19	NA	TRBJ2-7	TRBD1	CASNGDRGFYEQYF	TGTGCCAGTAACGGCGACAGGGGGTTCTACGAGCAGTACTTC
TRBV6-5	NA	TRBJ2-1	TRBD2	CASSGTSDNEQFF	TGTGCCAGCAGTGGGACTAGCGACAATGAGCAGTTCTTC
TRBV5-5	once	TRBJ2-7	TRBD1	CASRPTGTYEQYF	TGTGCCAGCAGGCCGACAGGGACCTACGAGCAGTACTTC
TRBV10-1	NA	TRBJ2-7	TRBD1	CASRLGTGQKTYEQYF	TGCGCCAGCAGGCTGGGGACAGGCCAAAAGACCTACGAGCAGTACTTC
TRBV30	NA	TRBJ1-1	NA	CAWSGILNTEAFF	TGTGCCTGGAGTGGGATACTGAACACTGAAGCTTTCTTT
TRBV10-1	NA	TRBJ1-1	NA	CASSESGAGAVGEAFF	TGCGCCAGCAGTGAGTCTGGGGCAGGGGCCGTGGGGGAAGCTTTCTTT
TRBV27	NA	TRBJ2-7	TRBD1	CASSRTGGAYEQYF	TGTGCCAGCAGTAGGACAGGGGGAGCCTACGAGCAGTACTTC
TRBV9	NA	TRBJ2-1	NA	CASSVASSSYNEQFF	TGTGCCAGCAGCGTAGCTTCGAGCTCCTACAATGAGCAGTTCTTC
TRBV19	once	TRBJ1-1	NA	CASFITGYTEAFF	TGTGCCAGTTTTATAACAGGGTACACTGAAGCTTTCTTT
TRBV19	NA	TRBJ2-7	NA	CASSPLGVTSYEQYF	TGTGCCAGTAGCCCTCTGGGGGTCACATCCTACGAGCAGTACTTC
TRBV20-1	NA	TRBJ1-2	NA	CSAGTNGYTF	TGCAGTGCGGGGACGAATGGCTACACCTTC
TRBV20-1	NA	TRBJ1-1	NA	CSARLGPEAFF	TGCAGTGCTAGACTCGGGCCCGAAGCTTTCTTT
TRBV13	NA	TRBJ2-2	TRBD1	CASSGQGPHGELFF	TGTGCCAGCAGCGGACAGGGTCCCCACGGGGAGCTGTTTTTT
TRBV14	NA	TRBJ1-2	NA	CASSPQGFFGYTF	TGTGCCAGCAGCCCCCAGGGGTTTTTTGGCTACACCTTC
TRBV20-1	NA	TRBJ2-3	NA	CSASNTDTQYF	TGCAGTGCCTCCAACACAGATACGCAGTATTTT